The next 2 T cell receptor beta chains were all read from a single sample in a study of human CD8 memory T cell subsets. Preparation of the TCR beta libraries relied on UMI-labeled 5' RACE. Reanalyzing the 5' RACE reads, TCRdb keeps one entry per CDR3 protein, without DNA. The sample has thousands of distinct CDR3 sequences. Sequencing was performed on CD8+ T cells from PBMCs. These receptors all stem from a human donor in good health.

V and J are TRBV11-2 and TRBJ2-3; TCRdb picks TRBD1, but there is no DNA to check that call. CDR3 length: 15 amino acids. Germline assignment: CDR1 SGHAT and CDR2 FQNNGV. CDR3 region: CASSQGRGGTDTQYF.

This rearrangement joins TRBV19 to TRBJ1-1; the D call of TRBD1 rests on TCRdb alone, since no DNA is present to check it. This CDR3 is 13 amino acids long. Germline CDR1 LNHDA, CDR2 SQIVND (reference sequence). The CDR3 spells CASILQGTTEAFF.